One and the same sample provided the 6 T cell receptor beta chains below, sequenced in a study of OX40 agonist ivuxolimab in advanced cancers. The library was made by the immunoSEQ multiplex PCR assay. The source is immuneACCESS, and TCRdb retained only in-frame sequences with V and J called. Part of the clones is not carried over; for the studies checked, unresolved V genes explain less than half of this, and the remainder is unexplained. The sample contains approximately 130,000 clones, about nine tenths of them found a single time. Clones ranked in the top ten supply roughly 1.1% of the sample. The sample consisted of CD4+ or CD8+ T cells sorted from blood, taken in a trial of the OX40 agonist ivuxolimab. The source of these receptors is an adult with an advanced solid tumor such as melanoma, head and neck, liver or kidney cancer.

This sequence joins TRBV19 and TRBJ2-7, with 10 bases that match TRBD1. The CDR3 consists of 15 residues. Per germline, CDR1 LNHDA and CDR2 SQIVND (reference sequence). V dropped 5 bases and J dropped 2; count of bases not matched to a gene: 6. The CDR3 coding sequence is TGTGCCAGTAGTCCGGGAGGACAGGGGGCCTACGAGCAGTACTTC. It encodes CASSPGGQGAYEQYF. The full variable domain, its missing parts supplied by reference TRBV19 and TRBJ2-7, is DGGITQSPKYLFRKEGQNVTLSCEQNLNHDAMYWYRQDPGQGLRLIYYSQIVNDFQKGDIAEGYSVSREKKESFPLTVTSAQKNPTAFYLCASSPGGQGAYEQYFGPGTRLTVT.

V usage is TRBV28 and J usage is TRBJ2-2; 8 bases agree with TRBD2. The J segment lost 7 bases and the V segment lost 5 bases, leaving 9 bases of the junction unmatched. The CDR3 length is 15 residues. Germline V gene sequence: CDR1 MDHEN, CDR2 SYDVKM. For the CDR3, the DNA is TGTGCCAGCAGTCGTGCAGCGGGAGCTGTCGGGGAGCTGTTTTTT. Its translation: CASSRAAGAVGELFF. The entire variable domain, with the rest obtained from reference TRBV28 and TRBJ2-2, is as follows: DVKVTQSSRYLVKRTGEKVFLECVQDMDHENMFWYRQDPGLGLRLIYFSYDVKMKEKGDIPEGYSVSREKKERFSLILESASTNQTSMYLCASSRAAGAVGELFFGEGSRLTVL.

This chain links TRBV28 with TRBJ1-2; 12 nucleotides match TRBD1. This CDR3 comprises 14 residues. CDR1 MDHEN and CDR2 SYDVKM come from the germline V gene. J gave up 3 bases and V 6 bases, and 2 bases lay outside the gene matches. CDR3 loop: CASRGTGGDYGYTF. The CDR3 bases are TGTGCCAGCAGGGGGACAGGGGGCGACTATGGCTACACCTTC.

The CDR3 here is CASSRQPPDTEAFF. DNA for the CDR3: TGTGCCAGCAGTAGACAGCCCCCGGACACTGAAGCTTTCTTT. The chain couples TRBV6-6 to TRBJ1-1, with a weak D call TRBD1 (5 bases). The CDR3 sequence is 14 residues long. The germline V and J ends were trimmed by 5 bases and 3 bases, with 13 bases remaining between them. CDR1 MNHNY and CDR2 SVGAGI come from the germline V gene (reference sequence).

The chain couples TRBV5-4 to TRBJ2-7; D possibly uses TRBD1 or TRBD2 (5 bases each). In germline, CDR1 is SGHNT, CDR2 YYREEE (reference sequence). The CDR3 consists of 15 residues. Between the trimmed V and J ends, which lost 3 bases and 1 base, there was a span of 14 bases. The CDR3 DNA is TGTGCCAGCAGCTACCCCGGGACGGAGTCCTACGAGCAGTACTTC. Amino acid sequence: CASSYPGTESYEQYF.

The CDR3 reads CSVDGTSGVGQFF. Here the CDR3 DNA reads TGCAGCGTTGACGGGACTAGCGGGGTGGGTCAGTTCTTC. The chain joins TRBV29-1 to TRBJ2-1, with TRBD2 matching 13 bases. Germline V gives CDR1 SQVTM, CDR2 ANQGSEA. This CDR3 comprises 13 residues. The ends lost 3 bases at V and 13 bases at J; junction bases unmatched: 6.